What follows describes a single T cell receptor (beta chain). The antigen it recognizes is unknown. No base qualities exist here, and no much larger clone lies one base off it. The receptor library was made with the immunoSEQ multiplex PCR assay. RNA was extracted from all samples and reverse transcribed into cDNA, which served as template for TCR sequencing. SuperScript III was used to make first-strand cDNA, primed with a 2:1 mix of oligo-dT and random hexamers. A synthetic immune receptor repertoire was used to assess amplification bias, and residual bias was removed computationally. Regarding the original processing steps: Raw reads were preprocessed to remove errors, and CDR3 was defined according to IMGT conventions as the region from the conserved cysteine to phenylalanine. Clonality was computed by normalizing Shannon entropy by log2 of the number of productive unique TCRs and subtracting the result from 1. Whether each scalp clone was CD4 or CD8 was inferred by checking scalp TCRbeta sequences against the CD4 and CD8 repertoires from sorted blood. In its TCRdb copy, this immuneACCESS table keeps in-frame sequences only and misses some clones. Where compared with another copy, unresolved V genes explain less than half of these, and the others have no known cause. V and J calls and clone size are copied from that table; D and trimming were computed from the DNA. This sample lists fewer than 100,000 clones; 40% to 45% were detected once. Around 0.8% of the sample rests with the top ten.

Trimming costs V 7 bases and J 5 bases, and their ends lie 20 bases apart. Its CDR3 holds 15 amino acids, cysteine through phenylalanine. Here the CDR3 DNA is all that survives: 45 bases in frame from base 1. Taken from the germline V gene, the CDR1 and CDR2 loops are SGHRS and YFSETQ. From alopecia areata patients, peripheral blood was collected along with lesional scalp punch biopsies. PBMCs were separated by density centrifugation and stained for CD3, CD4 and CD8, after which CD4+ and CD8+ T cells were sorted on a FACSAria. The entry originates in a study of CD8+ T cells in alopecia areata (dated by TCRdb to about 2018). Study-level background: The treated patients took part in an open-label pilot trial in which moderate-to-severe alopecia areata was treated with oral tofacitinib at 5 to 10 mg twice daily. Patients stayed on tofacitinib for 6 to 18 months and then had 6 months of follow-up off drug so that delayed response and recurrence could be assessed. In both human patients and the C3H/HeJ mouse model, the study applied high-throughput TCRbeta sequencing to look at T cell clonal expansion in alopecia areata. Scalp tissue and sorted CD4+ and CD8+ peripheral blood T cells from patchy and totalis/universalis alopecia areata patients and from healthy controls were covered by human TCRbeta sequencing. Biopsies were taken from tofacitinib-treated patients at baseline and again at 4 and 24 weeks into treatment, and several of those patients also had a later scalp biopsy. Scalp clonality was compared among normal scalp (n=4), patchy alopecia areata scalp (n=8), and alopecia totalis/universalis scalp (n=8). RNA was obtained with the PAXgene miRNA kit for fixed scalp, the miRNeasy kit for PBMCs, and the RNeasy kit for mouse skin. TCRbeta CDR3 regions were amplified by immunoSEQ multiplex PCR with 35 Vbeta forward and 13 Jbeta reverse primers. Paper-wide results and their limitations: Unlike mouse skin, which is dominated by gammadelta T cells, normal human skin has resident alphabeta T cells that are also sequenced, and this complicates analysis of the scalp TCR repertoire. Higher clonality and more expanded CD8+ clones were observed in lesional scalp than in normal scalp, particularly in alopecia totalis/universalis, a finding suggestive of antigenic drive. Shared TCR sequences between patients were less evident than in mice, which may be partly attributable to HLA diversity in the patient population.

The sequence came from a human donor with alopecia areata. The specimen sequenced was CD4+ T cells sorted from blood. The sequence joins TRBV5-1 to TRBJ2-3, and perhaps TRBD2 as D gene, on 6 matching bases. The CDR3 in this case is CASQPTGGTKDTQYF. In nucleotide form, the sequence is TGCGCCAGCCAGCCCACTGGCGGGACGAAAGATACGCAGTATTTT.